Listed below are T cell receptor beta chains from one sample, sequenced in a study of blood T cells in healthy people across ages. TCRdb called the 5' RACE reads again in MiXCR, with one record for every CDR3 protein. Among around 1,100,000 distinct CDR3 sequences, approximately 38% were seen once, and the ten largest hold around 14%. The sample consisted of blood. Source of these receptors: a young man in good health. The CDR3 runs from the conserved cysteine through the conserved F or W. A D gene is named only where the DNA matches it firmly. A clone size is listed for some rows: how often the clone was seen (once, few, many), or a class if it is expanded.

clone_size: -
d_call: -
v_call: TRBV5-4
j_call: TRBJ2-2
cdr3_nt: TGTGCCAGCAGCTTGGATCTGTCAGAAAGGAACACCGGGGAGCCGTTTTTT
cdr3_aa: CASSLDLSERNTGEPFF

clone_size: -
d_call: -
v_call: TRBV13
j_call: TRBJ1-5
cdr3_nt: TGTGCCAGCAGCTTACACGCTGCCCGAAATCAGCCCCAGCATTTT
cdr3_aa: CASSLHAARNQPQHF

clone_size: -
d_call: -
v_call: TRBV7-3
j_call: TRBJ2-7
cdr3_nt: TGTGCCAGCAGCTCCCGGGCTAGCTCCTACAATGAGCAGTACTTC
cdr3_aa: CASSSRASSYNEQYF

clone_size: -
d_call: -
v_call: TRBV5-1
j_call: TRBJ2-7
cdr3_nt: TGCGCCAGCAGCTTAATCTCTGAGTACGAGCAGTACTTC
cdr3_aa: CASSLISEYEQYF

clone_size: few
d_call: -
v_call: TRBV24-1
j_call: TRBJ2-3
cdr3_nt: TGTGCCACCAGTGAGCCCAGGCTCACAGATACGCAGTATTTT
cdr3_aa: CATSEPRLTDTQYF

clone_size: few
d_call: -
v_call: TRBV7-2
j_call: TRBJ2-3
cdr3_nt: TGTGCCAGCAGTATGAGACAGGGAGGGACAGATACGCAGTATTTT
cdr3_aa: CASSMRQGGTDTQYF

clone_size: -
d_call: -
v_call: TRBV7-2
j_call: TRBJ1-2
cdr3_nt: TGTGCCAGCAGCTTAGACGTTTTTTTTGGCTACACCTTC
cdr3_aa: CASSLDVFFGYTF

clone_size: few
d_call: -
v_call: TRBV20-1
j_call: TRBJ1-6
cdr3_nt: TGCAGTGCTAGGGGCGGGGGCGGCTATGGTAATTCACCCCTCCACTTT
cdr3_aa: CSARGGGGYGNSPLHF

clone_size: -
d_call: TRBD2
v_call: TRBV7-9
j_call: TRBJ2-1
cdr3_nt: TGTGCCAGCAGCCTCCCTAGCGGGGGGGCCTATAATGAGCAGTTCTTC
cdr3_aa: CASSLPSGGAYNEQFF

clone_size: -
d_call: -
v_call: TRBV7-2
j_call: TRBJ1-2
cdr3_nt: TGTGCCAGCAGCTTAGGAGTAAGAGTTAACTATGGCTACACCTTC
cdr3_aa: CASSLGVRVNYGYTF

clone_size: many
d_call: -
v_call: TRBV7-2
j_call: TRBJ2-3
cdr3_nt: TGTGCCAGCAGATCCTACACAGCCGATACGCAGTATTTT
cdr3_aa: CASRSYTADTQYF

clone_size: -
d_call: TRBD1
v_call: TRBV12-3/TRBV12-4
j_call: TRBJ1-2
cdr3_nt: TGTGCCAGCAGTTTGGGGGACAGGGGGCTCAATTATGGCTACACCTTC
cdr3_aa: CASSLGDRGLNYGYTF